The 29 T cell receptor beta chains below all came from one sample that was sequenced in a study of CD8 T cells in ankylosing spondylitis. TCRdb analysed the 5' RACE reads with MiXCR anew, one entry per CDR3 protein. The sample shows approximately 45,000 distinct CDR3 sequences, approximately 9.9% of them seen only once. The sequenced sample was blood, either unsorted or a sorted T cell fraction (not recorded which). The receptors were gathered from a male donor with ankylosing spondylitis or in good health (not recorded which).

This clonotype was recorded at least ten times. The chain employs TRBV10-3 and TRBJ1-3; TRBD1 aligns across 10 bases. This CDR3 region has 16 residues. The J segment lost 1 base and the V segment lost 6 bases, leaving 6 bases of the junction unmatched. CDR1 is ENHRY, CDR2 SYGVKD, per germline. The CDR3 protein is CAIRSLDRGSGNTIYF. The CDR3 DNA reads TGTGCCATCAGATCCCTGGACAGGGGGTCTGGAAACACCATATATTTT.

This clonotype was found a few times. CDR3 protein: CSADFVGTQYF. DNA for the CDR3: TGCAGTGCGGATTTTGTGGGGACCCAGTACTTC. This rearrangement joins TRBV20-1 to TRBJ2-5; no firm D call. Germline assignment: CDR1 DFQATT and CDR2 SNEGSKA (reference sequence). CDR3 size: 11 residues. V shed 6 bases and J shed 7 bases, with 12 bases lying between them.

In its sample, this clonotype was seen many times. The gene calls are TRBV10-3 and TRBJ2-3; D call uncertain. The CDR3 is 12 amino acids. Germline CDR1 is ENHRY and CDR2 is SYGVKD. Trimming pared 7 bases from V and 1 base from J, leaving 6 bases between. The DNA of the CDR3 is TGTGCCATCAACAAAGGCACAGATACGCAGTATTTT. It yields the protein CAINKGTDTQYF.

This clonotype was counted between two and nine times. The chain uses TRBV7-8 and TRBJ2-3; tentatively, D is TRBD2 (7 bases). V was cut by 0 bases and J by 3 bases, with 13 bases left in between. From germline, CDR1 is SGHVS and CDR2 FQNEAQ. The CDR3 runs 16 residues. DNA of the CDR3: TGTGCCAGCAGCTTAGCGGGGGGGCGGAATACAGATACGCAGTATTTT. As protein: CASSLAGGRNTDTQYF. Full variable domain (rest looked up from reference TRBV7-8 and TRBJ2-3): GAGVSQSPRYKVAKRGQDVALRCDPISGHVSLFWYQQALGQGPEFLTYFQNEAQLDKSGLPSDRFFAERPEGSVSTLKIQRTQQEDSAVYLCASSLAGGRNTDTQYFGPGTRLTVL.

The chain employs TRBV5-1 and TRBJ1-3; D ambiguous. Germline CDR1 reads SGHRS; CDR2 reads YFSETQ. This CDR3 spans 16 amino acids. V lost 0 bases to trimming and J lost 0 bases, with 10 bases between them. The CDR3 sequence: CASSLGAVISGNTIYF. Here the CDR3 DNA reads TGCGCCAGCAGCTTGGGAGCGGTAATCTCTGGAAACACCATATATTTT. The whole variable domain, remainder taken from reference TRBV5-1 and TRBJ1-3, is KAGVTQTPRYLIKTRGQQVTLSCSPISGHRSVSWYQQTPGQGLQFLFEYFSETQRNKGNFPGRFSGRQFSNSRSEMNVSTLELGDSALYLCASSLGAVISGNTIYFGEGSWLTVV.

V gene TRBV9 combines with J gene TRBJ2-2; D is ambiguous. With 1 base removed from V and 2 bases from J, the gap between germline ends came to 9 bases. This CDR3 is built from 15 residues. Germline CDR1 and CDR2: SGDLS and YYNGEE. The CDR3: CASSVKQFNTGELFF. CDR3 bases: TGTGCCAGCAGCGTAAAACAGTTTAACACCGGGGAGCTGTTTTTT.

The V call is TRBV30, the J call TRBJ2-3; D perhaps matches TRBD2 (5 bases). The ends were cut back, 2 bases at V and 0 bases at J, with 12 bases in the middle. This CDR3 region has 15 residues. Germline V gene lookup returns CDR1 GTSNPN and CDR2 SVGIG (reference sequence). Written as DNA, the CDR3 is TGTGCCTGGAGTAATCGTCGGACTAGCACAGATACGCAGTATTTT. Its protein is CAWSNRRTSTDTQYF.

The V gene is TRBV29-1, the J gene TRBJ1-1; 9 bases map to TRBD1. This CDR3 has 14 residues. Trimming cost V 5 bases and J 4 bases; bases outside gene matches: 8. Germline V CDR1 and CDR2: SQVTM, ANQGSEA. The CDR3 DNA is TGCAGCGTTTCATACAGGGGGCCGGGCACTGAAGCTTTCTTT. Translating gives CSVSYRGPGTEAFF.

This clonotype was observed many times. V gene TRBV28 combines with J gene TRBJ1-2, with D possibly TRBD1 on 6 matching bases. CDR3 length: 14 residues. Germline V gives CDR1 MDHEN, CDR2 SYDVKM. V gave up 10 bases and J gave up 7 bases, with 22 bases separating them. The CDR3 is CATNVEGEARGYTF. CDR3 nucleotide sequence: TGTGCCACCAACGTTGAGGGGGAGGCGCGTGGCTACACCTTC.

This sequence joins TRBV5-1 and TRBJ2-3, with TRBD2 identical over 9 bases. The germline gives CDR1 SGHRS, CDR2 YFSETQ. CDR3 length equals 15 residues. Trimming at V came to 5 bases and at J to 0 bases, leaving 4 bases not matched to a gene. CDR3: CASSLAGRSTDTQYF. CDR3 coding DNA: TGCGCCAGCAGTCTAGCGGGGAGAAGCACAGATACGCAGTATTTT.

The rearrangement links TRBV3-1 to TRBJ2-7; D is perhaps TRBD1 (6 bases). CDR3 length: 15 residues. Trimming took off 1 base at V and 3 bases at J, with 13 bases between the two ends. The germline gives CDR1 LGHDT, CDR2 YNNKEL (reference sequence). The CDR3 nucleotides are TGTGCCAGCAGCCAAGTCTCGGGACAAGGCTACGAGCAGTACTTC. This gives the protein CASSQVSGQGYEQYF.

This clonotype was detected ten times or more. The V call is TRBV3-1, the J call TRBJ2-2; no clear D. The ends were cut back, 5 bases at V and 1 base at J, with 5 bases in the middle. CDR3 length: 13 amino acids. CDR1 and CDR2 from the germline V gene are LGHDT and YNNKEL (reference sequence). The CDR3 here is CASSDWNTGELFF. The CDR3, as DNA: TGTGCCAGCAGCGACTGGAACACCGGGGAGCTGTTTTTT. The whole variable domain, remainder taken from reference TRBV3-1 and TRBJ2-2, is DTAVSQTPKYLVTQMGNDKSIKCEQNLGHDTMYWYKQDSKKFLKIMFSYNNKELIINETVPNRFSPKSPDKAHLNLHINSLELGDSAVYFCASSDWNTGELFFGEGSRLTVL.

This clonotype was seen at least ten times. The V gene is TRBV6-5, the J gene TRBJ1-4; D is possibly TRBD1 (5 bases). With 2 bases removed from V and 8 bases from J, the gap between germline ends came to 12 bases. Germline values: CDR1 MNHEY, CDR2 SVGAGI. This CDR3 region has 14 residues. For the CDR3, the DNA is TGTGCCAGCAGTTACGAGGGGCTGGGGGAAAAACTGTTTTTT. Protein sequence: CASSYEGLGEKLFF.

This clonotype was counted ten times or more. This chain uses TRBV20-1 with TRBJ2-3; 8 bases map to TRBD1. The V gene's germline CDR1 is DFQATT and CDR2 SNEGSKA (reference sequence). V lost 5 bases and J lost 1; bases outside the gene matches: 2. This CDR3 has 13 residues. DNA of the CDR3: TGCAGTGCTGGGACAGGAGGCACAGATACGCAGTATTTT. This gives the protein CSAGTGGTDTQYF.

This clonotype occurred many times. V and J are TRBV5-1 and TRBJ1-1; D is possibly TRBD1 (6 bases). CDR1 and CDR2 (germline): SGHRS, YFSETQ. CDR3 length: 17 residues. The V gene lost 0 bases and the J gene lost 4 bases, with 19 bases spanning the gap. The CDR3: CASSLVFPGGGSTEAFF. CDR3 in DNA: TGCGCCAGCAGCTTGGTTTTCCCCGGAGGGGGTAGCACTGAAGCTTTCTTT. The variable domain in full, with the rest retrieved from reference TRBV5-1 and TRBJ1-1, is KAGVTQTPRYLIKTRGQQVTLSCSPISGHRSVSWYQQTPGQGLQFLFEYFSETQRNKGNFPGRFSGRQFSNSRSEMNVSTLELGDSALYLCASSLVFPGGGSTEAFFGQGTRLTVV.

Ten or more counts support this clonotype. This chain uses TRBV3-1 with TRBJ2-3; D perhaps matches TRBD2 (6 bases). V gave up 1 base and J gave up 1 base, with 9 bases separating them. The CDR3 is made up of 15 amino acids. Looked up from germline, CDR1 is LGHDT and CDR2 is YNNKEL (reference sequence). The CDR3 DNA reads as TGTGCCAGCAGCCAAGCGGAGGGAGGCACAGATACGCAGTATTTT. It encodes CASSQAEGGTDTQYF.

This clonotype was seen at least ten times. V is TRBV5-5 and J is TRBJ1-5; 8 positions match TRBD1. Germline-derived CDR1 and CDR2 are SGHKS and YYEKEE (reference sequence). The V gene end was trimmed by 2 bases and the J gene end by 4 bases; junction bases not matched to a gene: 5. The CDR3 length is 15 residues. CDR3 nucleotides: TGTGCCAGCAGCTTCATCACAGGGGGGAATCAGCCCCAGCATTTT. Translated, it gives CASSFITGGNQPQHF.

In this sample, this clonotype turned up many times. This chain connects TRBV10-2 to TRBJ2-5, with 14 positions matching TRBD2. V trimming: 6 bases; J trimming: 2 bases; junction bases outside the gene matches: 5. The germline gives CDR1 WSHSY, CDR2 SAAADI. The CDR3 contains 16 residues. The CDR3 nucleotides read TGCGCCAGCAGAACGGGACTAGCGGGGGAACAAGAGACCCAGTACTTC. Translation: CASRTGLAGEQETQYF.

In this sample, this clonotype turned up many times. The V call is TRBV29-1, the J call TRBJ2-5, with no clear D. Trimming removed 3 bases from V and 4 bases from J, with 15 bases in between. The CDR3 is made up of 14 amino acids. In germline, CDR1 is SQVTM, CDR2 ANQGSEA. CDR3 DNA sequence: TGCAGCGTTGATTCGCCCGACGGGTTAGAGACCCAGTACTTC. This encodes CSVDSPDGLETQYF.

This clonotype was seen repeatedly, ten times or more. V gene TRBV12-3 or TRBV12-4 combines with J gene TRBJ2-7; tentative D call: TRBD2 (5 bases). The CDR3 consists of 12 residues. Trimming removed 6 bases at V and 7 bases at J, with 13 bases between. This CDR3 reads CASSRAWEEQYF. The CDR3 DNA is TGTGCCAGCAGCCGGGCGTGGGAGGAGCAGTACTTC.

CDR3 nucleotides: TGCAGTGCTAGGGTTTGGGGGACTGACAATGAGCAGTTCTTC. It yields the protein CSARVWGTDNEQFF. V and J are TRBV20-1 and TRBJ2-1; possibly TRBD2 for D (6 bases). This CDR3 has 14 amino acids. Trimming shortened V by 3 bases and J by 5 bases, and 14 bases separated the two germline ends. In germline, CDR1 is DFQATT, CDR2 SNEGSKA (reference sequence).

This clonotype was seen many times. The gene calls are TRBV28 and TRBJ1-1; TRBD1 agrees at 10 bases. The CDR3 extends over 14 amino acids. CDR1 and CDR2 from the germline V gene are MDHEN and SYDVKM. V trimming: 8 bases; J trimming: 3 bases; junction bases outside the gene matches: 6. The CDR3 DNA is TGTGCCAGCCGGGGACAGGGGTCCCACACTGAAGCTTTCTTT. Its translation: CASRGQGSHTEAFF.

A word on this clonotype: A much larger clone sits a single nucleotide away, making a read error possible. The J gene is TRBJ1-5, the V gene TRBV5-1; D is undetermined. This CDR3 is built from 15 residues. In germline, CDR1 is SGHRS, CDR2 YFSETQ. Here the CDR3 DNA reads TGCGCCAGCAGCTTAGAGTTCGGCAGCAATCAGCTCCAGCATTTT. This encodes CASSLEFGSNQLQHF.

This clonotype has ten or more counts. CDR3 DNA: TGTGCCAGCAGTTACTCGAATTGGAACACTGAAGCTTTCTTT. Translated: CASSYSNWNTEAFF. The chain couples TRBV6-5 to TRBJ1-1; unclear D gene. V gave up 0 bases and J gave up 1 base, with 6 bases separating them. In germline, CDR1 is MNHEY, CDR2 SVGAGI. This CDR3 spans 14 amino acids.

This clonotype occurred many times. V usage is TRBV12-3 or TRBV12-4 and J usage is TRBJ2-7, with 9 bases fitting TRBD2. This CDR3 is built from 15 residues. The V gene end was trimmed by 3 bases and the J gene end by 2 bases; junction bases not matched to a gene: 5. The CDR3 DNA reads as TGTGCCAGCAGTTTTGTTGCGGGGGGGCCCTACGAGCAGTACTTC. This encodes CASSFVAGGPYEQYF.

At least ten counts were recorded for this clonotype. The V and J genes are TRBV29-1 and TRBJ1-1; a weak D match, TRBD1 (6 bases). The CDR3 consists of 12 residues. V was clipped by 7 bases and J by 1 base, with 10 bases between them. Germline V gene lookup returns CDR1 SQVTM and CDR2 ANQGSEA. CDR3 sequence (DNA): TGCAGCGCCACACAGGGGAACACTGAAGCTTTCTTT. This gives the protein CSATQGNTEAFF. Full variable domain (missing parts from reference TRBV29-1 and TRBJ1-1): SAVISQKPSRDICQRGTSLTIQCQVDSQVTMMFWYRQQPGQSLTLIATANQGSEATYESGFVIDKFPISRPNLTFSTLTVSNMSPEDSSIYLCSATQGNTEAFFGQGTRLTVV.

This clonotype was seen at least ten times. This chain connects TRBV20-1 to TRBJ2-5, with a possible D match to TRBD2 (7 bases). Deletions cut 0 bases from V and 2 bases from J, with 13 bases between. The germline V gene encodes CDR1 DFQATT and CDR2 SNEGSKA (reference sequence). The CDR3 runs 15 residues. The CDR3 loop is CSARDGRGVQETQYF. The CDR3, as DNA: TGCAGTGCTAGAGATGGGAGGGGGGTACAAGAGACCCAGTACTTC.

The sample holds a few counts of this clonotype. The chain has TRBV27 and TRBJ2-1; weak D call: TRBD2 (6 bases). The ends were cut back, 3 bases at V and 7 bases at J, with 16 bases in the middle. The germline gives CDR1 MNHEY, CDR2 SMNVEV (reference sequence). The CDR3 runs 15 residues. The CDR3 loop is CASSFLGGGTNEQFF. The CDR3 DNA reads TGTGCCAGCAGTTTTTTGGGGGGTGGTACGAATGAGCAGTTCTTC.

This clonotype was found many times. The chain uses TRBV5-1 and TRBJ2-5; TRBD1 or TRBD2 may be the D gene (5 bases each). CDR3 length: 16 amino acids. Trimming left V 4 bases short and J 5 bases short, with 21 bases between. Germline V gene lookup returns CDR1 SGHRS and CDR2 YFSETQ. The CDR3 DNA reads TGCGCCAGCAGCACGCGCATTGGGGACCTGAAGGAGACCCAGTACTTC. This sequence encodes CASSTRIGDLKETQYF.